Each of the 27 T cell receptor beta chains below was sequenced from the same sample in a study of memory CD4+ T cells and cytomegalovirus serostatus. The sort gate was single viable CD3+CD4+CD8-CD45RO+ cells for memory CD4+ T cells. Assay used: immunoSEQ multiplex PCR; TCRdb lists only in-frame clones, some missing. Altogether just under 60,000 clones are present, about 81% being singletons, with the ten largest covering roughly 1%. Specimen: memory CD4+ T cells from blood. Source of these receptors: an adult in good health and CMV-seronegative.

This chain joins TRBV6-5 and TRBJ2-2, with 11 bases lining up with TRBD2. Germline V lookup: CDR1 MNHEY, CDR2 SVGAGI. CDR3 length: 15 amino acids. V lost 6 bases and J lost 6; bases outside the gene matches: 6. CDR3 DNA: TGTGCCAGCAGACCCTCGGGACTAGCGGCCGGGGAGCTGTTTTTT. Translated: CASRPSGLAAGELFF.

This chain uses TRBV7-8 with TRBJ2-5; D unresolved. The V gene lost 2 bases and the J gene lost 5 bases, with 6 bases spanning the gap. CDR3 length equals 12 residues. Per the germline V gene, CDR1 is SGHVS and CDR2 is FQNEAQ. The CDR3: CASSLYRETQYF. The CDR3, as DNA: TGTGCCAGCAGCTTATATCGGGAGACCCAGTACTTC.

This clone was recorded once. The V gene is TRBV5-6, the J gene TRBJ2-7; D perhaps matches TRBD1 (6 bases). Per the germline V gene, CDR1 is SGHDT and CDR2 is YYEEEE. Trimming removed 3 bases from V and 6 bases from J, with 10 bases in between. The CDR3 has 12 residues. Written as DNA, the CDR3 is TGTGCCAGCAGCTGGGGGCTGGGCGAGCAGTACTTC. This translates into CASSWGLGEQYF. Filled out from reference TRBV5-6 and TRBJ2-7, the complete variable domain reads DAGVTQSPTHLIKTRGQQVTLRCSPKSGHDTVSWYQQALGQGPQFIFQYYEEEERQRGNFPDRFSGHQFPNYSSELNVNALLLGDSALYLCASSWGLGEQYFGPGTRLTVT.

The J gene is TRBJ2-2, the V gene TRBV6-4; D might be TRBD2 (5 bases). Trimming left V 4 bases short and J 5 bases short, with 11 bases between. The CDR3 length is 14 residues. The germline V gene has CDR1 MRHNA and CDR2 SNTAGT. DNA for the CDR3: TGTGCCAGCAGTGCTTCGCCGGGAACCGGGGAGCTGTTTTTT. Amino acids: CASSASPGTGELFF.

The V gene is TRBV10-1, the J gene TRBJ2-1, with a weak D call TRBD1 (6 bases). Germline CDR1 and CDR2: WNHNN and SYGVQD (reference sequence). This CDR3 contains 15 residues. The germline V and J ends were trimmed by 2 bases and 4 bases, with 12 bases remaining between them. CDR3 region: CASSEKWDTYNEQFF. The CDR3 nucleotides are TGCGCCAGCAGTGAGAAATGGGACACATACAATGAGCAGTTCTTC.

This chain links TRBV7-3 with TRBJ2-3; unclear D gene. Germline loops: CDR1 SGHTA, CDR2 FQGTGA. V lost 0 bases to trimming and J lost 2 bases, with 6 bases between them. The CDR3 is 14 residues long. Here the CDR3 reads CASSLTASTDTQYF. The DNA for the CDR3 is TGTGCCAGCAGCTTAACGGCATCCACAGATACGCAGTATTTT.

The genes are TRBV4-3 and TRBJ2-1; 7 bases align to TRBD2. V shed 6 bases and J 4 bases; nucleotides not matched to a gene: 9. Per germline, CDR1 LGHNA and CDR2 YSLEER. The CDR3 is 15 residues long. This CDR3 reads CASSEGLAAYNEQFF. CDR3 coding DNA: TGCGCCAGCAGTGAGGGCCTAGCGGCGTACAATGAGCAGTTCTTC.

J is TRBJ1-1 and V is TRBV30, with a tentative D call TRBD1 (6 bases). This CDR3 has 14 amino acids. Trimming removed 2 bases at V and 10 bases at J, with 20 bases between. Looked up from germline, CDR1 is GTSNPN and CDR2 is SVGIG (reference sequence). CDR3 sequence reads: CAWSPHREAIRAFF. The CDR3, as DNA: TGTGCCTGGAGTCCTCACAGGGAGGCCATCCGAGCTTTCTTT.

The V and J genes are TRBV30 and TRBJ1-5; possibly TRBD1 for D (5 bases). V was cut by 3 bases and J by 1 base, with 10 bases left in between. The germline V gene encodes CDR1 GTSNPN and CDR2 SVGIG (reference sequence). The CDR3 extends over 14 amino acids. Written as DNA, the CDR3 is TGTGCCTGGAGCCCGGGACGGAGCAATCAGCCCCAGCATTTT. Amino acid sequence: CAWSPGRSNQPQHF.

The chain uses TRBV7-9 and TRBJ1-4, with 9 bases lining up with TRBD1. CDR3 length: 15 amino acids. Germline CDR1 reads SEHNR; CDR2 reads FQNEAQ (reference sequence). After removal of 5 bases from V and 11 bases from J, the junction contained 12 bases not matched to a gene. CDR3 nucleotides: TGTGCCAGCAGCGCTGGGACAGGGTCTTTAGGGAAACTGTTTTTT. Amino acids: CASSAGTGSLGKLFF.

The J gene is TRBJ2-1, the V gene TRBV27; unclear D gene. The V end was cut by 5 bases, the J end by 4 bases, with 33 bases between. The germline V gene encodes CDR1 MNHEY and CDR2 SMNVEV (reference sequence). The CDR3 contains 21 residues. CDR3 region: CASSPFGRAEERLKRYNEQFF. The CDR3 nucleotides read TGTGCCAGCAGTCCCTTCGGTAGGGCGGAAGAACGGTTGAAACGATACAATGAGCAGTTCTTC.

The V call is TRBV2, the J call TRBJ2-1; D call uncertain. CDR3 length: 14 residues. Germline assignment: CDR1 SNHLY and CDR2 FYNNEI. V lost 4 bases and J 6 bases, leaving 13 bases between the germline ends. The CDR3 DNA sequence: TGTGCCAGCAGTGCCTCGACTCTGTTCAATGAGCAGTTCTTC. Amino acid sequence: CASSASTLFNEQFF.

V gene TRBV15 combines with J gene TRBJ2-1; TRBD2 matches 9 bases. The CDR3 is 15 amino acids. CDR1 is LNHNV, CDR2 YYDKDF, per germline (reference sequence). The V gene end was trimmed by 3 bases and the J gene end by 4 bases; junction bases not matched to a gene: 4. CDR3 residues: CATSRRAGGYNEQFF. As DNA, the CDR3 is TGTGCCACCAGCAGGAGAGCGGGAGGATACAATGAGCAGTTCTTC.

CDR3 loop: CASSEKVYSNQPQHF. Here the CDR3 DNA reads TGTGCCAGCAGTGAGAAGGTTTATAGCAATCAGCCCCAGCATTTT. This rearrangement joins TRBV2 to TRBJ1-5; no firm D call. Deletions cut 3 bases from V and 0 bases from J, with 9 bases between. In germline, CDR1 is SNHLY, CDR2 FYNNEI. This CDR3 is 15 amino acids long. Based on the CDR3 plus reference TRBV2 and TRBJ1-5, the full variable domain is EPEVTQTPSHQVTQMGQEVILRCVPISNHLYFYWYRQILGQKVEFLVSFYNNEISEKSEIFDDQFSVERPDGSNFTLKIRSTKLEDSAMYFCASSEKVYSNQPQHFGDGTRLSIL.

This chain connects TRBV5-1 to TRBJ1-4; TRBD1 agrees at 8 bases. The CDR3 spans 12 residues. With 4 bases clipped from V and 11 bases from J, the junction kept 4 bases outside the gene matches. Germline V lookup: CDR1 SGHRS, CDR2 YFSETQ. CDR3 amino acids: CASSQTGDKLFF. In DNA, the CDR3 is TGCGCCAGCAGCCAGACAGGGGATAAACTGTTTTTT.

This clone was picked up one time. V is TRBV2 and J is TRBJ1-5; D may be TRBD1 (6 bases). The CDR3 sequence is 15 residues long. The germline gives CDR1 SNHLY, CDR2 FYNNEI. The germline V and J ends were trimmed by 5 bases and 6 bases, with 17 bases remaining between them. CDR3 nucleotides: TGTGCCAGCAGTTATCAGGGGCTGGGTGGTCAGCCCCAGCATTTT. The encoded protein is CASSYQGLGGQPQHF.

The CDR3 DNA reads TGTGCCAGCAGCGGGGACAGGTCCTATTCACCCCTCCACTTT. This translates into CASSGDRSYSPLHF. V is TRBV5-4 and J is TRBJ1-6, with 8 bases aligning to TRBD1. V lost 4 bases to trimming and J lost 8 bases; unmatched junction nucleotides: 5. This CDR3 is 14 amino acids long. Germline values: CDR1 SGHNT, CDR2 YYREEE (reference sequence).

The chain couples TRBV29-1 to TRBJ1-2; possible D gene TRBD1, 5 bases. Trimming stripped 2 bases from V and 8 bases from J, with 9 bases between. The CDR3 loop spans 11 amino acids. Germline lookup yields CDR1 SQVTM and CDR2 ANQGSEA. The CDR3 sequence: CSVEWDVGYTF. The CDR3 DNA reads as TGCAGCGTTGAATGGGACGTCGGCTACACCTTC.

The CDR3 region is CASSRGERGRETQYF. The CDR3 DNA follows: TGTGCCAGCAGCCGCGGGGAACGGGGGAGGGAGACCCAGTACTTC. The rearrangement joins TRBV7-2 to TRBJ2-5; D possibly corresponds to TRBD2 (6 bases). This CDR3 spans 15 amino acids. Trimming took 5 bases from V and 5 from J, leaving 18 bases between them. Per germline, CDR1 SGHTA and CDR2 FQGNSA.

The rearrangement links TRBV29-1 to TRBJ2-7, with D perhaps assigned TRBD1 or TRBD2 (5 bases each). This CDR3 spans 12 amino acids. The V and J ends lost 6 bases and 3 bases respectively, with 12 bases between them. CDR1 and CDR2 (germline): SQVTM, ANQGSEA. For the CDR3, the DNA is TGCAGCGTCGGGGCAGGGTTCTACGAGCAGTACTTC. Residues: CSVGAGFYEQYF.

This chain joins TRBV9 and TRBJ2-2; perhaps TRBD1 as D (6 bases). CDR3 length: 14 amino acids. The V gene lost 5 bases and the J gene lost 1 base, with 9 bases spanning the gap. Looked up from germline, CDR1 is SGDLS and CDR2 is YYNGEE. The CDR3 region has the DNA TGTGCCAGCAGGGGGGCGGTGAACACCGGGGAGCTGTTTTTT. This gives the protein CASRGAVNTGELFF.

The V and J genes are TRBV18 and TRBJ2-7; D possibly corresponds to TRBD2 (7 bases). V was pared by 6 bases and J by 5 bases, with 20 bases between. CDR3 length equals 15 residues. CDR1 KGHSH and CDR2 LQKENI come from the germline V gene. DNA of the CDR3: TGTGCCAGCTCCCTTTCGGGGGGCGCTACCCACGAGCAGTACTTC. Translation: CASSLSGGATHEQYF.

The V call is TRBV7-3, the J call TRBJ2-7; D possibly corresponds to TRBD2 (6 bases). Germline V gene data show CDR1 as SGHTA and CDR2 as FQGTGA. V was cut by 1 base and J by 4 bases, with 11 bases left in between. This CDR3 contains 14 residues. Written as DNA, the CDR3 is TGTGCCAGCAGCTTAAACGGGGGACCATACGAGCAGTACTTC. This translates into CASSLNGGPYEQYF.

In this sample, this clone turned up once. The rearrangement joins TRBV30 to TRBJ2-3; 7 positions agree with TRBD1. The V gene's germline CDR1 is GTSNPN and CDR2 SVGIG (reference sequence). V lost 3 bases, J lost 6 bases, and 18 bases stayed unmatched. The CDR3 is 17 residues long. The CDR3 DNA reads as TGTGCCTGGAGACCTTGGACAGGTTCACCCTCCGGGGATACGCAGTATTTT. This codes for CAWRPWTGSPSGDTQYF.

In this sample, this clone is medium-sized. The rearrangement joins TRBV11-2 to TRBJ1-1; D might be TRBD1 (5 bases). Germline V gene sequence: CDR1 SGHAT, CDR2 FQNNGV. The CDR3 contains 15 residues. V was trimmed by 5 bases and J by 3 bases, leaving 16 bases between them. DNA for the CDR3: TGTGCCAGCAGCCCCACGGGGGGAGGGGACACTGAAGCTTTCTTT. This sequence encodes CASSPTGGGDTEAFF. The whole variable domain, filled in from reference TRBV11-2 and TRBJ1-1, reads EAGVAQSPRYKIIEKRQSVAFWCNPISGHATLYWYQQILGQGPKLLIQFQNNGVVDDSQLPKDRFSAERLKGVDSTLKIQPAKLEDSAVYLCASSPTGGGDTEAFFGQGTRLTVV.

By its share, this clone is medium-sized (0.01 to 0.1%). The chain has TRBV9 and TRBJ2-2; D is ambiguous. Germline V gene data show CDR1 as SGDLS and CDR2 as YYNGEE. The CDR3 length is 14 residues. Trimming removed 2 bases at V and 4 bases at J, with 9 bases between. The CDR3: CASSVQPATGELFF. DNA of the CDR3: TGTGCCAGCAGCGTTCAGCCGGCCACCGGGGAGCTGTTTTTT.

The rearrangement uses TRBV30 and TRBJ2-4; D ambiguous. The CDR3 extends over 13 amino acids. Per germline, CDR1 GTSNPN and CDR2 SVGIG (reference sequence). The V end was cut by 4 bases, the J end by 1 base, with 8 bases between. CDR3 sequence (DNA): TGTGCCTGGACAAACGGGGCCAAAAACATTCAGTACTTC. It yields the protein CAWTNGAKNIQYF.